This is a list of T cell receptor beta chains from one sample in a study of response to subunit inactivated influenza vaccine. TCRdb itself ran the RT-PCR reads through MiXCR, one entry per CDR3 protein. In the table there are 150,000 or so distinct CDR3 sequences, roughly a tenth of which are singletons. The sequencing here drew on non-naive T cells sorted from PBMCs, taken about 40 days after vaccination. The receptors shown here come from a man between 50 and 59 years old who received an inactivated influenza vaccine. Each CDR3 is given with its conserved first and last residue.

j_gene: TRBJ2-1
v_gene: TRBV20-1
CDR3aa: CSAHLLGQGGSYNEQFF

j_gene: TRBJ2-7
v_gene: TRBV20-1
CDR3aa: CSAKGRDGTKEQYF

j_gene: TRBJ2-1
v_gene: TRBV27
CDR3aa: CACSSYSYNEQFF

j_gene: TRBJ2-7
v_gene: TRBV7-2
CDR3aa: CASSLGLRYEQYF

j_gene: TRBJ2-1
v_gene: TRBV20-1
CDR3aa: CSARAFGASEQFF

j_gene: TRBJ2-5
v_gene: TRBV6-5
CDR3aa: CASSFSGGARETQYF

j_gene: TRBJ2-5
v_gene: TRBV2
CDR3aa: CASSGLAVQTQYF

j_gene: TRBJ2-7
v_gene: TRBV10-2
CDR3aa: CASRGSGGALYEQYF

j_gene: TRBJ2-7
v_gene: TRBV20-1
CDR3aa: CSARDLLSPEQYF

j_gene: TRBJ2-3
v_gene: TRBV10-3
CDR3aa: CAISPRSLGITDTQYF

j_gene: TRBJ2-7
v_gene: TRBV7-2
CDR3aa: CASGLAEAYEQYF

j_gene: TRBJ2-1
v_gene: TRBV12-3/TRBV12-4
CDR3aa: CASSLRGIRDNEQFF

j_gene: TRBJ1-2
v_gene: TRBV2
CDR3aa: CASSEEGIWVINYGYTF